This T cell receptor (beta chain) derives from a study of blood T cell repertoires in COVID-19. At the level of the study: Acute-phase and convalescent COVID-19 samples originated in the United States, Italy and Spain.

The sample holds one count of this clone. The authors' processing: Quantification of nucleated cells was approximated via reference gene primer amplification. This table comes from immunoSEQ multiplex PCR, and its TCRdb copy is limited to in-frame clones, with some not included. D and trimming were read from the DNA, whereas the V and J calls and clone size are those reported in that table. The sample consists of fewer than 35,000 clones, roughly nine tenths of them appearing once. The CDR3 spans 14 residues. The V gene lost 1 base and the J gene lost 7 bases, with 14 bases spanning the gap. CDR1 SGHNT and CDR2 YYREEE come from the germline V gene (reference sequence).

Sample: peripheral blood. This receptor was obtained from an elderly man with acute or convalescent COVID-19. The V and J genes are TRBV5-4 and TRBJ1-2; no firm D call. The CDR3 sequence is CASSLFSGSAGYTF. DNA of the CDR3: TGTGCCAGCAGCTTGTTCTCAGGTTCGGCTGGCTACACCTTC.